This entry is about one TCR beta chain. Its antigen is currently unknown. Unstimulated regulatory T cells (CD4+CD25+CD127-), CD4+CD25- non-regulatory cells, CD4 and CD8 cells were FACS-sorted from thawed PBMCs. TCRdb keeps only in-frame clones here, not all; method: immunoSEQ multiplex PCR. This sample has some 250,000 clones, with about 80% found just once. V dropped 4 bases and J dropped 2 bases, with 15 bases sitting between them. The V gene's germline CDR1 is MNHEY and CDR2 SMNVEV (reference sequence). The CDR3 contains 15 residues. The data stem from a study of Tregs in tolerant kidney transplant recipients. General study results and limits: Expanding Tregs on activated donor B cells appeared to best identify donor-specific TCRbeta clones. Biological reproducibility was not directly addressed in this study. The small number of patients limits these findings pending further validation.

This chain links TRBV27 with TRBJ2-7, with D possibly TRBD1 on 6 matching bases. The sequence was obtained from a human donor in good health. Specimen: CD4+ T cells from blood. The CDR3 DNA follows: TGTGCCAGCAGTTCAAAAGGAACAGGGACCTACGAGCAGTACTTC. Protein: CASSSKGTGTYEQYF.